The 13 T cell receptor beta chains below come from one sample, sequenced in a study of shared clonotypes between healthy human individuals. TCRdb's table, derived via immunoSEQ multiplex PCR, lists solely in-frame clones and lacks some. The profile shows some 2,400,000 clones, 90% to 96% of them singletons. Sequencing was done on a sample of naive CD4+ T cells sorted from blood. The subset is: CD45RA+ positively selected. The origin of the receptors is a man younger than 35 in good health.

The chain has TRBV6-1 and TRBJ2-7; D not resolved. Looked up from germline, CDR1 is MNHNS and CDR2 is SASEGT. The CDR3 covers 15 residues. V was shortened by 3 bases and J by 0 bases, with 12 bases between the two germline ends. The CDR3, as DNA: TGTGCCAGCAGTGAGGGCCACGGGCCCTCCTACGAGCAGTACTTC. This translates into CASSEGHGPSYEQYF.

Note on this clone: This sample also contains other DNA sequences that code for the same CDR3. The CDR3 DNA reads as TGTGCCTGGAGTCGGGACCTGAACACTGAAGCTTTCTTT. Amino acids: CAWSRDLNTEAFF. This chain links TRBV30 with TRBJ1-1; perhaps TRBD1 as D (5 bases). The CDR3 extends over 13 amino acids. Trimming pared 2 bases from V and 0 bases from J, leaving 7 bases between. Germline CDR1 and CDR2: GTSNPN and SVGIG (reference sequence).

This clone was seen a single time. J is TRBJ1-5 and V is TRBV28; D is possibly TRBD1 (5 bases). Germline loops: CDR1 MDHEN, CDR2 SYDVKM. Trimming cost V 8 bases and J 6 bases, with 20 bases left between them. The CDR3 loop spans 15 amino acids. CDR3 bases: TGTGCCAGCGCTGCCACCTGGGGGGGGACTCAGCCCCAGCATTTT. Translation gives CASAATWGGTQPQHF. The full variable domain, in which reference TRBV28 and TRBJ1-5 provide the parts outside the CDR3, is DVKVTQSSRYLVKRTGEKVFLECVQDMDHENMFWYRQDPGLGLRLIYFSYDVKMKEKGDIPEGYSVSREKKERFSLILESASTNQTSMYLCASAATWGGTQPQHFGDGTRLSIL.

The V and J genes are TRBV5-1 and TRBJ2-7; a possible D gene is TRBD2 (6 bases). V gave up 4 bases and J gave up 0 bases, with 20 bases separating them. CDR3 length: 17 residues. The germline CDR1 and CDR2 sequences are SGHRS and YFSETQ. The CDR3 loop is CASSALGGRSSSYEQYF. For the CDR3, the DNA is TGCGCCAGCAGCGCCTTAGGAGGGAGAAGTAGCTCCTACGAGCAGTACTTC.

This CDR3 is CASSPLAVSYEQYF. The CDR3 nucleotides read TGTGCCAGCAGCCCGTTAGCGGTCTCCTACGAGCAGTACTTC. The V and J genes are TRBV7-8 and TRBJ2-7, with a possible D match to TRBD2 (6 bases). V was cut by 5 bases and J by 0 bases, with 11 bases left in between. The CDR3 sequence is 14 residues long. Germline-derived CDR1 and CDR2 are SGHVS and FQNEAQ.

The V and J genes are TRBV21-1 and TRBJ2-7; the DNA was not compared with TRBD2, the D call given in the table. TRBV21-1 is a pseudogene segment. This CDR3 spans 14 amino acids. CDR3 bases: TGTGCCAGCAGCGAACAGGGACTAGCCTACGAGCAGTACTTC. Residues: CASSEQGLAYEQYF.

The V and J genes are TRBV5-4 and TRBJ2-2, with D tentatively TRBD2 (6 bases). Germline CDR1 is SGHNT and CDR2 is YYREEE (reference sequence). The CDR3 length is 17 residues. With 4 bases removed from V and 8 bases from J, the gap between germline ends came to 24 bases. Here the CDR3 reads CASSASPQGLPMGELFF. Written as DNA, the CDR3 is TGTGCCAGCAGCGCCTCCCCCCAGGGACTTCCTATGGGGGAGCTGTTTTTT.

The chain is built from TRBV18 and TRBJ2-3; D gene unclear. The germline CDR1 and CDR2 sequences are KGHSH and LQKENI. The CDR3 contains 10 residues. V was clipped by 6 bases and J by 5 bases, with 3 bases between them. CDR3 region: CASSLDTQYF. The CDR3 nucleotides are TGTGCCAGCTCTTTAGATACGCAGTATTTT.

This clone was seen just once. The chain combines TRBV6-1 with TRBJ2-7; 9 bases are a match to TRBD2. The trim removed 4 bases at V and 3 bases at J, leaving 7 bases unmatched. Looked up from germline, CDR1 is MNHNS and CDR2 is SASEGT. The CDR3 length is 15 residues. The CDR3 loop reads CASSALASGDYEQYF. In DNA, the CDR3 is TGTGCCAGCAGTGCCCTAGCTAGCGGGGACTACGAGCAGTACTTC.

V and J are TRBV9 and TRBJ2-3; no firm D call. Trimming stripped 0 bases from V and 4 bases from J, with 9 bases between. The CDR3 is made up of 14 amino acids. Germline values: CDR1 SGDLS, CDR2 YYNGEE. The CDR3 region has the DNA TGTGCCAGCAGCGTAGATCCCTTGGCAGATACGCAGTATTTT. Its translation: CASSVDPLADTQYF. Supplemented by reference TRBV9 and TRBJ2-3, the full variable domain reads DSGVTQTPKHLITATGQRVTLRCSPRSGDLSVYWYQQSLDQGLQFLIQYYNGEERAKGNILERFSAQQFPDLHSELNLSSLELGDSALYFCASSVDPLADTQYFGPGTRLTVL.

Turning to this clone: A junction boundary mismatches the germline segment, possibly from a read error. This chain joins TRBV5-4 and TRBJ2-7; possibly TRBD2 for D (5 bases). Germline values: CDR1 SGHNT, CDR2 YYREEE (reference sequence). The CDR3 extends over 14 amino acids. The CDR3: CASRNRDRSHEQYF. The CDR3, as DNA: TGTGCCAGCAGAAACCGGGATCGCTCCCACGAGCAGTACTTC.

The chain recombines TRBV7-2 with TRBJ2-1; 10 bases align to TRBD1. The J segment lost 7 bases and the V segment lost 4 bases, leaving 7 bases of the junction unmatched. The CDR3 spans 15 residues. The germline gives CDR1 SGHTA, CDR2 FQGNSA. CDR3 in DNA: TGTGCCAGCAGCTCGCCGGGACAGGGGTTAAATGAGCAGTTCTTC. Protein: CASSSPGQGLNEQFF.

The chain joins TRBV6-6 to TRBJ1-1, with D possibly TRBD1 on 6 matching bases. The V and J ends lost 4 bases and 10 bases respectively, with 22 bases between them. There are 15 residues in the CDR3. Germline V gives CDR1 MNHNY, CDR2 SVGAGI (reference sequence). CDR3 nucleotides: TGTGCCAGCAGTTCTCCCTTACAGGGCCTGGGTCGAGCTTTCTTT. It translates to CASSSPLQGLGRAFF.